This entry is about one TCR beta chain. The antigen remains unidentified. The source of the sample is a study of early T cells in non-severe SARS-CoV-2 infection. Study-level information: Bulk RNA isolated from unsorted whole blood underwent sequencing; chains were not paired.

The library protocol tagged individual cDNA molecules with unique molecular identifiers. MiXCR, applied by TCRdb to the 5' RACE reads, yields one record per CDR3 protein. Of tens of thousands of distinct CDR3 sequences in the sample, 13% to 15% were seen once. The CDR3 sequence is 17 residues long. The germline V gene encodes CDR1 MGHRA and CDR2 YSYEKL. Unmatched junction bases numbered 5, after V lost 0 bases and J lost 1 base. Study results and caveats: Lookups in VDJdb leaned toward anti-spike CD8 responses and missed private and CD4 specificities.

Sequenced: whole blood. The TCR was taken from an adult who was a healthcare worker with PCR-confirmed SARS-CoV-2 infection or an uninfected control (not recorded which). This chain uses TRBV4-1 with TRBJ2-5, with 10 bases identical to TRBD2. The CDR3 DNA follows: TGCGCCAGCAGCCAAGATGTTAGCGGGGGGCTCCAAGAGACCCAGTACTTC. Its protein product is CASSQDVSGGLQETQYF.